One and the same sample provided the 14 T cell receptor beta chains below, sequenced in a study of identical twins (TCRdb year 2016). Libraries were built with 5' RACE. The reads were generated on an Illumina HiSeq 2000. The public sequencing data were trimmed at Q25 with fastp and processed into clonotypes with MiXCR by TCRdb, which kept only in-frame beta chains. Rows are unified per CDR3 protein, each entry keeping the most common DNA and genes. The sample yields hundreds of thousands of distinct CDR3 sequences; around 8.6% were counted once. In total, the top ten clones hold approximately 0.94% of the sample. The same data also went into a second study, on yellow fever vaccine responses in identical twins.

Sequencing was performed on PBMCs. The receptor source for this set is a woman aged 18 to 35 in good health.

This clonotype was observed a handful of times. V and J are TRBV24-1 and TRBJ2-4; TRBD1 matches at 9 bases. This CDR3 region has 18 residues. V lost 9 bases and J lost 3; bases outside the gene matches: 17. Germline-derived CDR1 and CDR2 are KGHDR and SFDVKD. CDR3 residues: CATVGDTRDRADKNIQYF. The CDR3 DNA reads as TGTGCCACCGTGGGGGACACTCGGGACAGGGCTGACAAAAACATTCAGTACTTC.

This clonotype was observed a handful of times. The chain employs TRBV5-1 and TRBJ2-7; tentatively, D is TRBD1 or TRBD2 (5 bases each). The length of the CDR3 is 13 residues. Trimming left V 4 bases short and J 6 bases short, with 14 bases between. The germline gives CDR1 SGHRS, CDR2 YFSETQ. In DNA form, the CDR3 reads TGCGCCAGCAGCCCTATCGCAGGGAGCGAGCAGTACTTC. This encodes CASSPIAGSEQYF.

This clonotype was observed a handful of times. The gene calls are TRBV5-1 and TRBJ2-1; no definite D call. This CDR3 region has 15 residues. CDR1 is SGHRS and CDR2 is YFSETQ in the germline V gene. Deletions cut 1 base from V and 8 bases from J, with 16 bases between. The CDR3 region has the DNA TGCGCCAGCAGCTTGATGAGCGTCGTATGGGATGAGCAGTTCTTC. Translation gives CASSLMSVVWDEQFF. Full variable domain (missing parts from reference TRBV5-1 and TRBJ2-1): KAGVTQTPRYLIKTRGQQVTLSCSPISGHRSVSWYQQTPGQGLQFLFEYFSETQRNKGNFPGRFSGRQFSNSRSEMNVSTLELGDSALYLCASSLMSVVWDEQFFGPGTRLTVL.

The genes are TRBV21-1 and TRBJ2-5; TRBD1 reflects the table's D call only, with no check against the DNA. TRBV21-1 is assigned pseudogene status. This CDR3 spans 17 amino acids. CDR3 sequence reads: CASSAPHTGPYPETQYF. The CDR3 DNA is TGTGCCAGCAGCGCCCCCCATACCGGGCCCTACCCGGAGACCCAGTACTTC.

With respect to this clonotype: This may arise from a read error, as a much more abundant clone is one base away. The CDR3 nucleotides are TGTGCCAGCAGCCTAGCAGGCGGGACTATCACAGATACGCAGTATTTT. As protein: CASSLAGGTITDTQYF. J is TRBJ2-3 and V is TRBV14; 7 nucleotides match TRBD2. Trimming at V came to 4 bases and at J to 2 bases, leaving 9 bases not matched to a gene. The CDR3 runs to 16 residues. From germline, CDR1 is SGHDN and CDR2 FVKESK.

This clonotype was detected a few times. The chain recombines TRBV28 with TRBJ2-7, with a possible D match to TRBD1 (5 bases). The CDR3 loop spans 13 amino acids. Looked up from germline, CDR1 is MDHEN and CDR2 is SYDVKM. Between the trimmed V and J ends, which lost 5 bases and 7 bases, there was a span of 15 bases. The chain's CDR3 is CASSHRQPSEQYF. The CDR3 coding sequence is TGTGCCAGCAGTCACCGACAGCCCTCTGAGCAGTACTTC.

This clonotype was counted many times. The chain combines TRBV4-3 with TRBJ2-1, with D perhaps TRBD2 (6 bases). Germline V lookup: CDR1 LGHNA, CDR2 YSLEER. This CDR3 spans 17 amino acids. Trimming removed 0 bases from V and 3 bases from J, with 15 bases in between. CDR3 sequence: CASSQDAGTGIYNEQFF. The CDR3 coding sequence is TGCGCCAGCAGCCAAGATGCGGGGACTGGGATCTACAATGAGCAGTTCTTC.

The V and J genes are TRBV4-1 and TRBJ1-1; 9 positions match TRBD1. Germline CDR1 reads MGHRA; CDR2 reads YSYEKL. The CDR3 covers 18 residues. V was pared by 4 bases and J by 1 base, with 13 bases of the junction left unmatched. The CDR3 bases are TGCGCCAGCAGCCTCAGACCCCGGACAGGGGCCGAGAACACTGAAGCTTTCTTT. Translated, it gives CASSLRPRTGAENTEAFF.

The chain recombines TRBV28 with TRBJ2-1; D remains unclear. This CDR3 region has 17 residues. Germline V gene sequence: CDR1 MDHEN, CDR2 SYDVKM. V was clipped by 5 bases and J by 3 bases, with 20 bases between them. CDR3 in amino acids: CASSDPLSTGLYNEQFF. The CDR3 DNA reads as TGTGCCAGCAGTGACCCCCTATCAACGGGTCTCTACAATGAGCAGTTCTTC.

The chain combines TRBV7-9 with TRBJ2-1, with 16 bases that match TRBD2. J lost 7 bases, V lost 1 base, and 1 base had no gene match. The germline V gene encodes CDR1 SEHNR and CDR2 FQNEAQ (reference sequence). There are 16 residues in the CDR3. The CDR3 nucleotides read TGTGCCAGCAGCTTAGTGGGACTAGCGGGGGGGAATGAGCAGTTCTTC. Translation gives CASSLVGLAGGNEQFF.

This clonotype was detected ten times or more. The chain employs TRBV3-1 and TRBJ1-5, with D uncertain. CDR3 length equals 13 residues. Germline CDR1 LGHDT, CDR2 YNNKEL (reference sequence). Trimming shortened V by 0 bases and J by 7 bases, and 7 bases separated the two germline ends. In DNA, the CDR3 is TGTGCCAGCAGCCAAGATGTGGGGCAGCCCCAGCATTTT. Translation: CASSQDVGQPQHF.

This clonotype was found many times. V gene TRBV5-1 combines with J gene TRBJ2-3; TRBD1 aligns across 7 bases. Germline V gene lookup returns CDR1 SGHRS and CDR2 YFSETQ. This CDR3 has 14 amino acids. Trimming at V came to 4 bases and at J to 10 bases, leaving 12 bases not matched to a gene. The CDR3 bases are TGCGCCAGCAGCCTCGGGACAGCCCAACTGGCGCAGTATTTT. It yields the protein CASSLGTAQLAQYF.

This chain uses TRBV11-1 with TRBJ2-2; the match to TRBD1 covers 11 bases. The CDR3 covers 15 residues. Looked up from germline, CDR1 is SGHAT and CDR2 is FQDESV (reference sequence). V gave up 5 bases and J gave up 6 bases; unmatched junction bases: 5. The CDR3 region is CASSPGQGGSGELFF. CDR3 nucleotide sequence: TGTGCCAGCAGCCCGGGACAGGGGGGCTCCGGGGAGCTGTTTTTT.

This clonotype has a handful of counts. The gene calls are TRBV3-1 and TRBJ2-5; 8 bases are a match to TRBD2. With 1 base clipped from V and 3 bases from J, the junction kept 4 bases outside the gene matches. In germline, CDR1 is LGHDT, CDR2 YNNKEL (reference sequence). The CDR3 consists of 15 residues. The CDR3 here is CASSQAILAEETQYF. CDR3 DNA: TGTGCCAGCAGCCAAGCCATACTAGCGGAAGAGACCCAGTACTTC.